Listed here are 16 T cell receptor beta chains from one sample, sequenced in a study of CD8+ T cells in alopecia areata. Treatment in this sample: oral pan-JAK inhibitor, 5-10 mg twice daily. RNA extraction was followed by reverse transcription into cDNA, which acted as the sequencing template. The assay was immunoSEQ multiplex PCR, and TCRdb's table has in-frame clones only and misses some. The data hold approximately 150,000 clones, with about 85% observed a single time. Sequences were derived from CD8+ T cells sorted from blood, sampled at week 4, from a patient treated with tofacitinib. These receptor sequences come from a human donor with alopecia areata.

The J gene is TRBJ2-2, the V gene TRBV14, with D possibly matching TRBD2 (5 bases). Germline CDR1 and CDR2: SGHDN and FVKESK. Trimming removed 6 bases at V and 0 bases at J, with 8 bases between. This CDR3 is built from 14 residues. The CDR3 loop is CASRGSANTGELFF. CDR3 DNA: TGTGCCAGCAGAGGTAGCGCGAACACCGGGGAGCTGTTTTTT.

The chain joins TRBV5-4 to TRBJ1-1; D unclear. Deletions cut 0 bases from V and 1 base from J, with 7 bases between. Germline V CDR1 and CDR2: SGHNT, YYREEE (reference sequence). The CDR3 length is 14 residues. This CDR3 is CASSLDRANTEAFF. The CDR3 bases are TGTGCCAGCAGCTTGGATAGGGCGAACACTGAAGCTTTCTTT.

The chain couples TRBV27 to TRBJ2-3; possibly TRBD2 for D (6 bases). This CDR3 has 12 residues. CDR1 is MNHEY and CDR2 is SMNVEV in the germline V gene (reference sequence). Trimming removed 7 bases at V and 9 bases at J, with 14 bases between. Here the CDR3 reads CASTGVRATQYF. The CDR3 DNA reads TGTGCCAGCACGGGGGTTAGGGCGACGCAGTATTTT.

The CDR3 here is CASSLDRQHF. The CDR3 DNA reads as TGTGCCAGCAGTTTAGACCGACAGCATTTT. The gene calls are TRBV28 and TRBJ1-5, with D unresolved. Trimming stripped 2 bases from V and 13 bases from J, with 6 bases between. The CDR3 runs to 10 residues. Looked up from germline, CDR1 is MDHEN and CDR2 is SYDVKM.

This clone has a single count. The chain is built from TRBV5-1 and TRBJ2-1, with TRBD2 matching 9 bases. Germline V lookup: CDR1 SGHRS, CDR2 YFSETQ. The trim removed 4 bases at V and 10 bases at J, leaving 12 bases unmatched. This CDR3 region has 15 residues. DNA of the CDR3: TGCGCCAGCAGCCCGGCGGGCGGGGGGGCCCCGGAGCAGTTCTTC. Amino acid sequence: CASSPAGGGAPEQFF.

This clone was seen a single time. The chain is built from TRBV27 and TRBJ1-2; TRBD1 might be the D (6 bases). Germline lookup yields CDR1 MNHEY and CDR2 SMNVEV (reference sequence). Trimming pared 6 bases from V and 3 bases from J, leaving 11 bases between. The CDR3 covers 13 residues. DNA of the CDR3: TGTGCCAGCAGGGGGGACACCTACTATGGCTACACCTTC. Translating it yields CASRGDTYYGYTF.

The rearrangement uses TRBV6-5 and TRBJ2-7, with D tentatively TRBD1 (6 bases). This CDR3 has 14 amino acids. From germline, CDR1 is MNHEY and CDR2 SVGAGI. V shed 2 bases and J shed 0 bases, with 8 bases lying between them. CDR3 region: CASSYIGGSYEQYF. DNA of the CDR3: TGTGCCAGCAGTTACATAGGGGGCTCCTACGAGCAGTACTTC.

This clone appeared once. The chain has TRBV7-7 and TRBJ2-5; D ambiguous. This CDR3 has 14 amino acids. V lost 1 base to trimming and J lost 7 bases, with 13 bases between them. Per the germline V gene, CDR1 is SSHAT and CDR2 is FNYEAQ (reference sequence). As DNA, the CDR3 is TGTGCCAGCAGCTTAGTACGAACGCCCAGGACCCAGTACTTC. Translating it yields CASSLVRTPRTQYF.

V usage is TRBV27 and J usage is TRBJ2-5; D is undetermined. Germline V lookup: CDR1 MNHEY, CDR2 SMNVEV (reference sequence). The CDR3 contains 13 residues. Between the trimmed V and J ends, which lost 5 bases and 3 bases, there was a span of 10 bases. CDR3 in amino acids: CASSINVEETQYF. The CDR3, as DNA: TGTGCCAGCAGTATAAATGTAGAAGAGACCCAGTACTTC.

V usage is TRBV13 and J usage is TRBJ2-7; 7 bases fit TRBD2. Germline-derived CDR1 and CDR2 are PRHDT and FYEKMQ (reference sequence). CDR3 size: 15 residues. Trimming at V came to 3 bases and at J to 4 bases, leaving 9 bases not matched to a gene. In nucleotides, the CDR3 is TGTGCCAGCAGCTTGGGTCAAGCGGGGCCGTACGAGCAGTACTTC. Translating gives CASSLGQAGPYEQYF.

The J gene is TRBJ2-3, the V gene TRBV5-4, with D perhaps matching TRBD1 (6 bases). The CDR3 is made up of 19 amino acids. The V gene's germline CDR1 is SGHNT and CDR2 YYREEE (reference sequence). The V and J ends lost 0 bases and 2 bases respectively, with 22 bases between them. CDR3 bases: TGTGCCAGCAGCTTGGGTGGACAGCCTTACAGACCGTCCACAGATACGCAGTATTTT. Translating gives CASSLGGQPYRPSTDTQYF.

In regard to this clone: The germline gene is not matched at one end of the junction; a read error may be the cause. The sample holds other DNA sequences that translate to the same CDR3. V gene TRBV15 combines with J gene TRBJ2-1; D not certain. The germline V gene encodes CDR1 LNHNV and CDR2 YYDKDF (reference sequence). This CDR3 comprises 13 residues. CDR3 sequence reads: CATSTLHTNEQFF. The CDR3 DNA reads TGTGCCACCAGCACCCTTCATACGAATGAACAGTTCTTC.

The J gene is TRBJ2-2, the V gene TRBV11-2; 9 bases map to TRBD1. J lost 7 bases, V lost 5 bases, and 17 bases had no gene match. The CDR3 runs to 18 residues. In germline, CDR1 is SGHAT, CDR2 FQNNGV. The CDR3 here is CASSLSPGTGRRDGELFF. CDR3 bases: TGTGCCAGCAGCCTGAGTCCCGGGACAGGGAGGAGAGACGGGGAGCTGTTTTTT.

This rearrangement joins TRBV12-5 to TRBJ2-1, with 8 bases aligning to TRBD1. Germline CDR1 is LGHNT and CDR2 is FRNRAP. The V segment lost 6 bases and the J segment 8 bases; nucleotides outside the gene matches: 9. This CDR3 is 14 amino acids long. In DNA, the CDR3 is TGTGCTAGTGGCCTTGGACAGGGTTTTGATGAGCAGTTCTTC. This encodes CASGLGQGFDEQFF.

In DNA, the CDR3 is TGTGCCAGTACGGTAACGGGAAGCCACCAAGAGACCCAGTACTTC. The encoded protein is CASTVTGSHQETQYF. V and J are TRBV19 and TRBJ2-5; perhaps TRBD2 as D (5 bases). Germline CDR1 and CDR2: LNHDA and SQIVND (reference sequence). V shed 7 bases and J shed 0 bases, with 15 bases lying between them. The CDR3 sequence is 15 residues long.

The V gene is TRBV6-6, the J gene TRBJ1-5; D unclear. CDR1 and CDR2 (germline): MNHNY, SVGAGI (reference sequence). The V end was cut by 5 bases, the J end by 0 bases, with 5 bases between. CDR3 length: 13 amino acids. For the CDR3, the DNA is TGTGCCAGCAGTGGGAATAGCAATCAGCCCCAGCATTTT. This encodes CASSGNSNQPQHF.